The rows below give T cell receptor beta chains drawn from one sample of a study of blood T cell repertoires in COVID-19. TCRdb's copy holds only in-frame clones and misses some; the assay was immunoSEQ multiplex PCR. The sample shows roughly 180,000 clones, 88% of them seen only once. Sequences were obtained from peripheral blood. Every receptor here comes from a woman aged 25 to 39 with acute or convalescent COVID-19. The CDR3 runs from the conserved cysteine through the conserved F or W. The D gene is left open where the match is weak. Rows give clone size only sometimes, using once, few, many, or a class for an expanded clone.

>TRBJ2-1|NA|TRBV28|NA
TGTGCCAGCATGGCAACCTCCTACAATGAGCAGTTCTTC
CASMATSYNEQFF
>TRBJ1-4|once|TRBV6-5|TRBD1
TGTGCCAGCAGTTACCTGGGACAGAATAGACTGTTTTTT
CASSYLGQNRLFF
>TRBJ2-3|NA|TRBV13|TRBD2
TGTGCCAGCAGCTCCGGACTAGCGGGAGTCGGCACAGATACGCAGTATTTT
CASSSGLAGVGTDTQYF
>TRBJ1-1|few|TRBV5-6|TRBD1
TGTGCCAGCAGCCCCGGGACAGGGTTTATGAACACTGAAGCTTTCTTT
CASSPGTGFMNTEAFF
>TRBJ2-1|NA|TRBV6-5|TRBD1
TGTGCCAGCAGTAGACAGGGGACATACAATGAGCAGTTCTTC
CASSRQGTYNEQFF
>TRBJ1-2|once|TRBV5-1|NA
TGCGCCAGCAGCTTGTTGTACCAGACGACTTATGGCTACACCTTC
CASSLLYQTTYGYTF
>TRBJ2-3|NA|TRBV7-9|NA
TGTGCCAGCAGCCCACAGGGAAATACGCAGTATTTT
CASSPQGNTQYF
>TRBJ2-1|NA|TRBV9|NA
TGTGCCAGCAGCCCGAGCGCGGGCGGCTACAATGAGCAGTTCTTC
CASSPSAGGYNEQFF
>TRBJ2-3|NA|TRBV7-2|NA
TGTGCCAGCAGCTTCCCGCCTACTAGCACAGATACGCAGTATTTT
CASSFPPTSTDTQYF
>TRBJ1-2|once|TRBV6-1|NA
TGTGCCAGCAGTGAAGCAGACACCGCTAACTATGGCTACACCTTC
CASSEADTANYGYTF
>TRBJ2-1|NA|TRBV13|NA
TGTGCCAGCAGTTCCAGAACCCTCTCCTACAATGAGCAGTTCTTC
CASSSRTLSYNEQFF
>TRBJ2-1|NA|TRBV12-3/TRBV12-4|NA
TGTGCCAGCAGTTCCGGACAGCTTATCCAGTTCTTC
CASSSGQLIQFF
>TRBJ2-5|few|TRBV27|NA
TGTGCCAGCAGTTTATCGAGAGCGGTACAAGAGACCCAGTACTTC
CASSLSRAVQETQYF
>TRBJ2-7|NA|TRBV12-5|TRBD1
TGTGCTAGTGGCCTGACAGGGCACGAGCAGTACTTC
CASGLTGHEQYF
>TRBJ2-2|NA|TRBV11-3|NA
TGTGCCAGCAGCTTTTGGGGAGTAAGCGGGGAGCTGTTTTTT
CASSFWGVSGELFF
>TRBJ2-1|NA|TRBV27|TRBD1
TGTGCCAGCAGTCCCCGACAGGGGGCCTACAATGAGCAGTTCTTC
CASSPRQGAYNEQFF
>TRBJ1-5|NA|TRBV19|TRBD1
TGTGCCAGTAGTATGAGGGGGCGGGGGCCCCAGCATTTT
CASSMRGRGPQHF
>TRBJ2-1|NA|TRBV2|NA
TGTGCCAGCAGTGAAGCGCTCGGACCTCAGGGTGAGCAGTTCTTC
CASSEALGPQGEQFF
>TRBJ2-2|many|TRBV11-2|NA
TGTGCCAGCAGCGCCAACGTGAGGGCCGGGGAGCTGTTTTTT
CASSANVRAGELFF
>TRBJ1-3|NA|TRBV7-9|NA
TGTGCCAGCGGGCAGGTAGTTTCCATATATTTT
CASGQVVSIYF
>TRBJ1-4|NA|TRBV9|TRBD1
TGTGCCAGCAGTCGGACAGGGATGGAAAAACTGTTTTTT
CASSRTGMEKLFF
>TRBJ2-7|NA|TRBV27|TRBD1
TGTGCCAGCACCGGGGCGGGACAGGGGGCTGAGGAGCAGTACTTC
CASTGAGQGAEEQYF
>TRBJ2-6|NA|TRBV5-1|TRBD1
TGCGCCAGCAGCTGGCCGGGACAGTCATCCTCTGGGGCCAACGTCCTGACTTTC
CASSWPGQSSSGANVLTF
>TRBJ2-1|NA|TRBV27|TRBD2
TGTGCCAGCAGAACCGGGACTAGCGGTCACAATGAGCAGTTCTTC
CASRTGTSGHNEQFF
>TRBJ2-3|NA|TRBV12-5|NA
TGTGCTAGTGGTTTGGTACAAACTACGACGCAGTATTTT
CASGLVQTTTQYF
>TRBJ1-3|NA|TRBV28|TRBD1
TGTGCCAGCAGTTTACTACAGGGGACCTCTGGAAACACCATATATTTT
CASSLLQGTSGNTIYF
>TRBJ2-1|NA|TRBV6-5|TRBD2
TGTGCCAGCAGGGGGAGGGCAGGGCAGTTCTTC
CASRGRAGQFF
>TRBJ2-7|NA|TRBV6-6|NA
TGTGCCAGCAGTTACCCACAGCCTCCGGCCTACGAGCAGTACTTC
CASSYPQPPAYEQYF
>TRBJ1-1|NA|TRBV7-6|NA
TGTGCCAGCAGCGGTCAGGGGAACACTGAAGCTTTCTTT
CASSGQGNTEAFF
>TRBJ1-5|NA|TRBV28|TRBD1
TGTGCCAGCCGTTTAGGGGGCGAGACGAATCAGCCCCAGCATTTT
CASRLGGETNQPQHF
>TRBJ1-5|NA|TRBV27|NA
TGTGCCAGCAGTCCCGTAGGGGGCAATCAGCCCCAGCATTTT
CASSPVGGNQPQHF
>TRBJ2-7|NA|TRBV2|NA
TGTGCCAGCAGTGCTTATTTCGAGCAGTACTTC
CASSAYFEQYF
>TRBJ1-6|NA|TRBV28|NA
TGTGCCAGCAGCCGCGGACAGCCTTCAGATTCACCCCTCCACTTT
CASSRGQPSDSPLHF
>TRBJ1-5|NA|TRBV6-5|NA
TGTGCCAGCATCGAAGGTGGCCCTAGTCAGCCCCAGCATTTT
CASIEGGPSQPQHF
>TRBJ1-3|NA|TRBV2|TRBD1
TGTGCCAGCTCAGGGGGTTTTGGAAACACCATATATTTT
CASSGGFGNTIYF
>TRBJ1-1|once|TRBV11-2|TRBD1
TGTGCCAGCAGCCGACAGGGAGGCACTGAAGCTTTCTTT
CASSRQGGTEAFF
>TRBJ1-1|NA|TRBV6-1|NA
TGTGCCAGCAGTGACAGGGGTGATTATACTGAAGCTTTCTTT
CASSDRGDYTEAFF
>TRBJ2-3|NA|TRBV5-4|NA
TGTGCCAGCAGCGCGGGTCCAACTAGCACAGATACGCAGTATTTT
CASSAGPTSTDTQYF
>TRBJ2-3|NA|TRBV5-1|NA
TGCGCCAGCAGCTTGACAGGACCCAGCACAGATACGCAGTATTTT
CASSLTGPSTDTQYF
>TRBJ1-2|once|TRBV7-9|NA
TGTGCCAGCAGCTTCCGGCAATCTCTACAACTAAATGGCTATGGCTACACCTTC
CASSFRQSLQLNGYGYTF
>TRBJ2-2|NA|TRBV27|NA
TGTGCCAGGTTAAGGCTAGTCGATGACACCGGGGAGCTGTTTTTT
CARLRLVDDTGELFF
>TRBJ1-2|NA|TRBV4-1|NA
TGCGCCAGCAGCCACCCCTCGGCAGGGAACTATGGCTACACCTTC
CASSHPSAGNYGYTF
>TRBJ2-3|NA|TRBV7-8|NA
TGTGCCAGCAGCTCGGTGTGGGTAGCGACAGATACGCAGTATTTT
CASSSVWVATDTQYF
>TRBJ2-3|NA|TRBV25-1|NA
TGTGCCAGCAGTGGGCCCGTCCCAGATACGCAGTATTTT
CASSGPVPDTQYF
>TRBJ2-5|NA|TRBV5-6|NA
TGTGCCAGCACGGTAGGTGCTAGCGCCCAAGAGACCCAGTACTTC
CASTVGASAQETQYF
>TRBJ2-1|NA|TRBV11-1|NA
TGTGCCAGCAGCCAATCAGGGGATGAGCAGTTCTTC
CASSQSGDEQFF
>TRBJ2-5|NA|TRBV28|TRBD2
TGTGCCAGCAGTTTCGTGACTAGCGGGAGAGAGACCCAGTACTTC
CASSFVTSGRETQYF
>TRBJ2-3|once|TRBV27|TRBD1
TGTGCCAGCAGGGCGACAGGGACAACAGATACGCAGTATTTT
CASRATGTTDTQYF
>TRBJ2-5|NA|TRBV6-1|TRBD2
TGTGCCAGCAGTGAACTATTAGCGGGAGGGCTAGAGACCCAGTACTTC
CASSELLAGGLETQYF
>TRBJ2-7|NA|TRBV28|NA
TGTGCCAGCAGGACAAACTACGAGCAGTACTTC
CASRTNYEQYF
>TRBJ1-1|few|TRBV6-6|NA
TGTGCCAGCAGCCCCCCCGGGGAAGCTTTCTTT
CASSPPGEAFF
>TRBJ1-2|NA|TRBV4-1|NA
TGCGCCAGCAGCCAAGCGGGGGGCTACACCTTC
CASSQAGGYTF
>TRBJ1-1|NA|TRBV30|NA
TGTGCCTGGAGTGTTGGTCAGTTGGAAGCTTTCTTT
CAWSVGQLEAFF
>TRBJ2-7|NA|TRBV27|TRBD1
TGTGCCAGCAGTGTACCGGGACAGGGGACCGAGCAGTACTTC
CASSVPGQGTEQYF